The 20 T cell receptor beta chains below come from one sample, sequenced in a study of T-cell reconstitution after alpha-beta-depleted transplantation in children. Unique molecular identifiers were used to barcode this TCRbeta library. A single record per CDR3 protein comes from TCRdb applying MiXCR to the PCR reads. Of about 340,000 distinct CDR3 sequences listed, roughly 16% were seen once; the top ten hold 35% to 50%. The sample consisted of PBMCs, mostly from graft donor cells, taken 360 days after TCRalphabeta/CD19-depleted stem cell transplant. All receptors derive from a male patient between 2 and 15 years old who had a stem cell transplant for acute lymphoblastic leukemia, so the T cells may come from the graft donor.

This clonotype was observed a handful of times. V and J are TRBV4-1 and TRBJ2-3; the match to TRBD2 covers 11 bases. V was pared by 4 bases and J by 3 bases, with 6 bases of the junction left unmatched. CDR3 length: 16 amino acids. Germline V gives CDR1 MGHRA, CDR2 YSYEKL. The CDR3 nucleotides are TGCGCCAGCAGCCGGACTAGCGGGTTGGATACAGATACGCAGTATTTT. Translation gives CASSRTSGLDTDTQYF.

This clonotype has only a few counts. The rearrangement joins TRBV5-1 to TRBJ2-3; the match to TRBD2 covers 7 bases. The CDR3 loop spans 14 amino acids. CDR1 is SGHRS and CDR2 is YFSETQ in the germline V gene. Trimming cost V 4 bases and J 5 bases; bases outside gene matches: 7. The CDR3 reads CASSNSGEGDTQYF. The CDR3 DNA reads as TGCGCCAGCAGCAACAGCGGGGAGGGAGATACGCAGTATTTT.

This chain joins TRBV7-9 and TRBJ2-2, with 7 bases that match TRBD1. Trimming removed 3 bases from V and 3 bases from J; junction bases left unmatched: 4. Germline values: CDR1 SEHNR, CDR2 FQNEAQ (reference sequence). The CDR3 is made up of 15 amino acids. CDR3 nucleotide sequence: TGTGCCAGCAGCTTGAGACAGGGTGACACCGGGGAGCTGTTTTTT. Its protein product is CASSLRQGDTGELFF.

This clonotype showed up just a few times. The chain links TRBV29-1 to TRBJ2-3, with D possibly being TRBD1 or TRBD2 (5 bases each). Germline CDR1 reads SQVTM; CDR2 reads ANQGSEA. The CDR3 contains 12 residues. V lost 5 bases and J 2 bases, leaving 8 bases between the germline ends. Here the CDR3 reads CSVRGTTDTQYF. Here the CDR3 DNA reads TGCAGCGTTCGGGGCACCACAGATACGCAGTATTTT.

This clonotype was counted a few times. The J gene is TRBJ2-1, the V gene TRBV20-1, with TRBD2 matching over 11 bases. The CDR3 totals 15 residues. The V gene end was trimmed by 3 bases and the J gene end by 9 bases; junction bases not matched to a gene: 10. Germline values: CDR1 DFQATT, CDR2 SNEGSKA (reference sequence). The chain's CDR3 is CSARGLAGGHSEQFF. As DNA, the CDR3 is TGCAGTGCTAGGGGGCTAGCGGGAGGCCATAGTGAGCAGTTCTTC.

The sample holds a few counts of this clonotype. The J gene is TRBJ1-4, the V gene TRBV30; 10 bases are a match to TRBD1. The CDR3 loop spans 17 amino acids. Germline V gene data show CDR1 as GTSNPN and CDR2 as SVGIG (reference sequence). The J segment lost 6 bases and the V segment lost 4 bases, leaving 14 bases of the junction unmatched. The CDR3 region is CAWNPGQGTFSYEKLFF. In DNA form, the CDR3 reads TGTGCCTGGAACCCGGGACAGGGGACCTTCAGTTATGAAAAACTGTTTTTT.

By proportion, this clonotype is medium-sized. CDR3 DNA: TGCGCCAGCAGCTCAGGTCGCGCCGAAGCTTTCTTT. This encodes CASSSGRAEAFF. The V and J genes are TRBV5-1 and TRBJ1-1; the D is unclear. V lost 3 bases and J 8 bases, leaving 11 bases between the germline ends. CDR1 is SGHRS and CDR2 is YFSETQ in the germline V gene. The CDR3 spans 12 residues.

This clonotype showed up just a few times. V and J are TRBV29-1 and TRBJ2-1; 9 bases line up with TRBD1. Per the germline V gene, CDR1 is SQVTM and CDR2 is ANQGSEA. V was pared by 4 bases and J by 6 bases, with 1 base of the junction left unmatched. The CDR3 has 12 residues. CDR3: CSVGTGVNEQFF. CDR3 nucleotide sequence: TGCAGCGTTGGGACAGGGGTCAATGAGCAGTTCTTC.

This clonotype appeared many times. CDR3 sequence (DNA): TGTGCCAGCAGTAACGACGTGACCCAGTACTTC. It specifies CASSNDVTQYF. The rearrangement joins TRBV12-3 or TRBV12-4 to TRBJ2-5; D is undetermined. The V end lost 5 bases, the J end lost 7 bases, and 8 bases lay between the germline ends. The CDR3 totals 11 residues.

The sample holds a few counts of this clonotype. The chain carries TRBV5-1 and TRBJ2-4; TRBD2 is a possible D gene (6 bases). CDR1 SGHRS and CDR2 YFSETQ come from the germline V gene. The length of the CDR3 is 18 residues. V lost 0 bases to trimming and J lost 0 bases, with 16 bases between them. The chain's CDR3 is CASSLDPGVPLAKNIQYF. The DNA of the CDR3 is TGCGCCAGCAGCTTGGATCCGGGGGTCCCACTAGCCAAAAACATTCAGTACTTC.

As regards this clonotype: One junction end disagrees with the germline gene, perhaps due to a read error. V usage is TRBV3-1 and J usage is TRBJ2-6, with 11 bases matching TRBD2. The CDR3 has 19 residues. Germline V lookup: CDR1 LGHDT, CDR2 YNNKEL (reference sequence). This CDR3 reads CATSQPPGTSGSGANVLTF. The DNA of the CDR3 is TGTGCCACCAGCCAGCCCCCCGGGACTAGCGGCTCTGGGGCCAACGTCCTGACTTTC.

CDR3 sequence (DNA): TGTGCCAGCAGTCCGGGACATTATAGCAATCAGCCCCAGCATTTT. Amino acid sequence: CASSPGHYSNQPQHF. The rearrangement joins TRBV6-1 to TRBJ1-5, with D tentatively TRBD1 (6 bases). The CDR3 runs to 15 residues. Trimming removed 5 bases from V and 0 bases from J, with 11 bases in between. The V gene's germline CDR1 is MNHNS and CDR2 SASEGT.

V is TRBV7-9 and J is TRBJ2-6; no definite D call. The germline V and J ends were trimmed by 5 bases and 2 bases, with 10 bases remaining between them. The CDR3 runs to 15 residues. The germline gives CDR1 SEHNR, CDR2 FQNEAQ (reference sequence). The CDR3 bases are TGTGCCAGCAGCCCGAAGGTGGCTGGGGCCAACGTCCTGACTTTC. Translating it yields CASSPKVAGANVLTF.

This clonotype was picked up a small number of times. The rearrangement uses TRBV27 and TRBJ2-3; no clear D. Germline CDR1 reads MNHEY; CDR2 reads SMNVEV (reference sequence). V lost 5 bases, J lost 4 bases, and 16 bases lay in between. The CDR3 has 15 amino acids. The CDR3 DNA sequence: TGTGCCAGCAGTCTAATCTCAGCGAGTTCAGATACGCAGTATTTT. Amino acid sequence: CASSLISASSDTQYF.

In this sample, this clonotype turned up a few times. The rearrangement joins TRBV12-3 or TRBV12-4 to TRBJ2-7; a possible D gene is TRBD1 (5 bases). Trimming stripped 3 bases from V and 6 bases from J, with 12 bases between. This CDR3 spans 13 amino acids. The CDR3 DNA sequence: TGTGCCAGCAGTTTTGACAGTCTGGCCGAGCAGTACTTC. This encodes CASSFDSLAEQYF.

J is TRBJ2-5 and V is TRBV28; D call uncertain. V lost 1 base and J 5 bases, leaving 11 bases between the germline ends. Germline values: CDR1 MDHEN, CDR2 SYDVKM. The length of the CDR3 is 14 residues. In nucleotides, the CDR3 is TGTGCCAGCAGTTTATTTAGCCTCGGGGAGACCCAGTACTTC. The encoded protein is CASSLFSLGETQYF. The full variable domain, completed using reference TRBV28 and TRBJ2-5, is DVKVTQSSRYLVKRTGEKVFLECVQDMDHENMFWYRQDPGLGLRLIYFSYDVKMKEKGDIPEGYSVSREKKERFSLILESASTNQTSMYLCASSLFSLGETQYFGPGTRLLVL.

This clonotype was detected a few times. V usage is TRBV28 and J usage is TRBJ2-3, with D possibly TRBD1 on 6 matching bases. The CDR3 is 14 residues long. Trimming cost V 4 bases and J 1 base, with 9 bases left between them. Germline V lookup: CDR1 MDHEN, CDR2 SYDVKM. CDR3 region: CASSYAGGTDTQYF. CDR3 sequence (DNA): TGTGCCAGCAGTTATGCAGGGGGCACAGATACGCAGTATTTT.

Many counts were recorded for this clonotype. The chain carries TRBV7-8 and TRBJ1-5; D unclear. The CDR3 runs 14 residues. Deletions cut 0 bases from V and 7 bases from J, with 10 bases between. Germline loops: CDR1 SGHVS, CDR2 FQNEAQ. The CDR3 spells CASSLAREGQPQHF. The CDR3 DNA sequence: TGTGCCAGCAGCTTAGCAAGGGAAGGGCAGCCCCAGCATTTT. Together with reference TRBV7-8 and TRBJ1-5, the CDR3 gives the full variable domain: GAGVSQSPRYKVAKRGQDVALRCDPISGHVSLFWYQQALGQGPEFLTYFQNEAQLDKSGLPSDRFFAERPEGSVSTLKIQRTQQEDSAVYLCASSLAREGQPQHFGDGTRLSIL.

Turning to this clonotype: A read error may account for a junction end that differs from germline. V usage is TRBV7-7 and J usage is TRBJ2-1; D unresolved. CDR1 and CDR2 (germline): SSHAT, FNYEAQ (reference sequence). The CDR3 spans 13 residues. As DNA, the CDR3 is TGTGCTAGCAGCTTAGTGGGGTCGGATGAGCAGTTCTTC. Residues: CASSLVGSDEQFF.

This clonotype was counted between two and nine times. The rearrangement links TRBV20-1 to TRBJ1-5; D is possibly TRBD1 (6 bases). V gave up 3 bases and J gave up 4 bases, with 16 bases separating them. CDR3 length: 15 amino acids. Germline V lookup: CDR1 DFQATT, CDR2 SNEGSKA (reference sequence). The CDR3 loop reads CSASGDRRLNQPQHF. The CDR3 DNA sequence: TGCAGTGCTAGTGGAGACAGGAGGTTGAATCAGCCCCAGCATTTT.